These 20 T cell receptor beta chains were sequenced from one sample in a study of spatial heterogeneity in lung cancer. Each CDR3 protein gets one entry after TCRdb re-called the 5' RACE reads with MiXCR. The sample shows roughly 12,000 distinct CDR3 sequences, 6% to 7% of them seen only once. Study observations and caveats: How many expanded intratumoral alpha and beta TCRs were present tracked the tumor mutation count, which was a count of nonsynonymous mutations.

Documented time point: sample taken at primary tumor resection. These receptors have no identified antigens. This sample comprised lung tumor tissue, obtained at surgery. These receptors all stem from a female donor with early-stage non-small cell lung cancer.

This clonotype was picked up many times. The V call is TRBV5-6, the J call TRBJ1-2, with TRBD1 identical over 7 bases. In germline, CDR1 is SGHDT, CDR2 YYEEEE. This CDR3 has 14 amino acids. J was trimmed by 8 bases and V by 2 bases; bases with no gene match: 9. Written as DNA, the CDR3 is TGTGCCAGCAGCTTACCGACAGGGAGGAAAGGCTACACCTTC. Translating gives CASSLPTGRKGYTF.

This clonotype rates as medium-sized. V is TRBV30 and J is TRBJ2-7; 7 nucleotides line up with TRBD1. Germline values: CDR1 GTSNPN, CDR2 SVGIG (reference sequence). This CDR3 is 13 amino acids long. After removal of 4 bases from V and 9 bases from J, the junction contained 12 bases not matched to a gene. CDR3 amino acids: CAWTATGNTGQYF. The CDR3 DNA follows: TGTGCCTGGACAGCGACAGGGAATACGGGGCAGTACTTC.

This clonotype showed up many times. The rearrangement uses TRBV20-1 and TRBJ2-2; 12 positions match TRBD2. Trimming cost V 2 bases and J 6 bases; bases outside gene matches: 4. The germline gives CDR1 DFQATT, CDR2 SNEGSKA (reference sequence). The CDR3 has 15 residues. DNA of the CDR3: TGCAGTGCTAGATTGACTAGCGGGAGTGCCGGGGAGCTGTTTTTT. It codes for CSARLTSGSAGELFF.

The V and J genes are TRBV6-2 or TRBV6-3 and TRBJ2-1; D is unclear. V was trimmed by 2 bases and J by 7 bases, leaving 12 bases between them. CDR3 size: 14 residues. Germline V gene lookup returns CDR1 MNHEY and CDR2 SVGEGT. Here the CDR3 reads CASSYPDVRNEQFF. The CDR3, as DNA: TGTGCCAGCAGTTACCCGGACGTAAGAAATGAGCAGTTCTTC.

Within the sample, this clonotype is medium-sized. The chain joins TRBV27 to TRBJ2-7, with TRBD1 matching over 7 bases. J gave up 4 bases and V 3 bases, and 3 bases lay outside the gene matches. Germline-derived CDR1 and CDR2 are MNHEY and SMNVEV (reference sequence). CDR3 length equals 13 residues. The CDR3 DNA reads TGTGCCAGCAGTTTTTCACAGGGGTACGAGCAGTACTTC. This gives the protein CASSFSQGYEQYF.

This clonotype was counted ten times or more. The V gene is TRBV7-9, the J gene TRBJ2-6, with D possibly being TRBD1 (7 bases). This CDR3 spans 17 amino acids. In germline, CDR1 is SEHNR, CDR2 FQNEAQ (reference sequence). With 4 bases removed from V and 0 bases from J, the gap between germline ends came to 13 bases. The CDR3 DNA is TGTGCCAGCAGCTCGGGGGACAGCGTCTCTGGGGCCAACGTCCTGACTTTC. Amino acids: CASSSGDSVSGANVLTF.

This clonotype was picked up many times. V usage is TRBV5-1 and J usage is TRBJ2-4; no clear D gene. The CDR3 is 16 amino acids. In germline, CDR1 is SGHRS, CDR2 YFSETQ. The ends were cut back, 0 bases at V and 2 bases at J, with 12 bases in the middle. This CDR3 reads CASSLDQPRPKNIQYF. CDR3 DNA: TGCGCCAGCAGCTTGGATCAGCCTCGGCCCAAAAACATTCAGTACTTC.

Regarding this clonotype: A much larger clonotype is one base distant, so this may be a read error. The genes are TRBV28 and TRBJ2-7; 10 bases match TRBD2. Per germline, CDR1 MDHEN and CDR2 SYDVKM. The CDR3 runs 17 residues. With 4 bases clipped from V and 6 bases from J, the junction kept 15 bases outside the gene matches. The CDR3 reads CASSSGTSEKGDFEQYF. CDR3 in DNA: TGTGCCAGCAGTTCCGGGACTAGCGAAAAGGGGGACTTCGAGCAGTACTTC.

In this sample, this clonotype is medium-sized (0.01 to 0.1%). V and J are TRBV13 and TRBJ2-1, with TRBD2 identical over 7 bases. The CDR3 length is 15 residues. CDR1 is PRHDT, CDR2 FYEKMQ, per germline (reference sequence). V lost 5 bases and J lost 2; bases outside the gene matches: 6. The CDR3 spells CASSRGSGPYNEQFF. The DNA for the CDR3 is TGTGCCAGCAGCCGGGGTAGCGGGCCCTACAATGAGCAGTTCTTC. Full variable domain (remainder filled in from reference TRBV13 and TRBJ2-1): AAGVIQSPRHLIKEKRETATLKCYPIPRHDTVYWYQQGPGQDPQFLISFYEKMQSDKGSIPDRFSAQQFSDYHSELNMSSLELGDSALYFCASSRGSGPYNEQFFGPGTRLTVL.

This clonotype was observed many times. The chain links TRBV24-1 to TRBJ2-1, with 10 bases lining up with TRBD2. Germline CDR1 is KGHDR and CDR2 is SFDVKD. V shed 3 bases and J 6 bases; nucleotides not matched to a gene: 4. This CDR3 has 15 residues. CDR3: CATSDTVAGGNEQFF. In nucleotides, the CDR3 is TGTGCCACCAGTGATACAGTAGCGGGAGGCAATGAGCAGTTCTTC.

This clonotype has ten or more counts. V is TRBV7-2 and J is TRBJ1-5; 7 bases map to TRBD1. This CDR3 has 14 amino acids. The germline gives CDR1 SGHTA, CDR2 FQGNSA. V lost 5 bases and J lost 11; bases outside the gene matches: 12. This CDR3 reads CASSRFDRVVTQHF. CDR3 nucleotides: TGTGCCAGCAGCCGATTCGACAGGGTTGTGACCCAGCATTTT.

This clonotype was seen ten or more times. V is TRBV4-3 and J is TRBJ2-7; weak D call: TRBD1 (6 bases). Between the trimmed V and J ends, which lost 4 bases and 2 bases, there was a span of 15 bases. CDR3 length: 15 residues. CDR1 is LGHNA, CDR2 YSLEER, per germline. CDR3 loop: CASSPRGNYPYEQYF. The CDR3 DNA sequence: TGCGCCAGCAGCCCCAGGGGCAATTACCCCTACGAGCAGTACTTC.

V is TRBV5-6 and J is TRBJ2-7; D remains ambiguous. In germline, CDR1 is SGHDT, CDR2 YYEEEE. CDR3 size: 11 residues. V was cut by 7 bases and J by 4 bases, with 9 bases left in between. The CDR3, as DNA: TGTGCCAGCGGAAAGCGTTACGAGCAGTACTTC. It specifies CASGKRYEQYF. The full variable domain, rest sourced from reference TRBV5-6 and TRBJ2-7, is DAGVTQSPTHLIKTRGQQVTLRCSPKSGHDTVSWYQQALGQGPQFIFQYYEEEERQRGNFPDRFSGHQFPNYSSELNVNALLLGDSALYLCASGKRYEQYFGPGTRLTVT.

This clonotype has a handful of counts. The V gene is TRBV28, the J gene TRBJ2-7; no clear D. V dropped 5 bases and J dropped 9 bases, with 14 bases sitting between them. The germline V gene encodes CDR1 MDHEN and CDR2 SYDVKM. The CDR3 is 12 residues long. This chain's CDR3 is CASSLRHEVQYF. Here the CDR3 DNA reads TGTGCCAGCAGTCTCCGACACGAAGTGCAGTACTTC. The complete variable domain, with remaining parts taken from reference TRBV28 and TRBJ2-7, reads DVKVTQSSRYLVKRTGEKVFLECVQDMDHENMFWYRQDPGLGLRLIYFSYDVKMKEKGDIPEGYSVSREKKERFSLILESASTNQTSMYLCASSLRHEVQYFGPGTRLTVT.

Sample share makes this clonotype medium-sized. V usage is TRBV20-1 and J usage is TRBJ1-2; possible D gene TRBD1, 5 bases. Germline loops: CDR1 DFQATT, CDR2 SNEGSKA (reference sequence). The CDR3 totals 13 residues. Trimming removed 2 bases at V and 1 base at J, with 8 bases between. The CDR3 loop is CSARRDGNYGYTF. As DNA, the CDR3 is TGCAGTGCTAGAAGGGACGGTAACTATGGCTACACCTTC.

At least ten counts were recorded for this clonotype. J is TRBJ2-4 and V is TRBV19; the D is unclear. V gave up 1 base and J gave up 3 bases, with 10 bases separating them. CDR1 is LNHDA, CDR2 SQIVND, per germline (reference sequence). This CDR3 has 15 amino acids. The CDR3 region has the DNA TGTGCCAGTAGTATAGTTGAGGAAGGCAAAAACATTCAGTACTTC. It is translated as CASSIVEEGKNIQYF.

This rearrangement joins TRBV29-1 to TRBJ2-5; tentative D call: TRBD2 (5 bases). Germline lookup yields CDR1 SQVTM and CDR2 ANQGSEA. V was trimmed by 5 bases and J by 4 bases, leaving 14 bases between them. The CDR3 totals 13 residues. The CDR3 loop is CSVRGGKRETQYF. The CDR3 DNA sequence: TGCAGCGTTCGGGGTGGCAAGCGAGAGACCCAGTACTTC. The variable domain in full, with the rest retrieved from reference TRBV29-1 and TRBJ2-5, is SAVISQKPSRDICQRGTSLTIQCQVDSQVTMMFWYRQQPGQSLTLIATANQGSEATYESGFVIDKFPISRPNLTFSTLTVSNMSPEDSSIYLCSVRGGKRETQYFGPGTRLLVL.

The chain carries TRBV4-2 and TRBJ2-3; weak D call: TRBD2 (7 bases). The CDR3 has 13 amino acids. CDR1 and CDR2 (germline): LGHNA, YNFKEQ. V was pared by 4 bases and J by 7 bases, with 12 bases between. The CDR3 region has the DNA TGTGCCAGCAGCCCCGGGGGGCTAAATACGCAGTATTTT. Translated, it gives CASSPGGLNTQYF.

This clonotype was picked up many times. The J gene is TRBJ2-1, the V gene TRBV25-1; D is unresolved. From germline, CDR1 is MGHDK and CDR2 SYGVNS. V was pared by 7 bases and J by 5 bases, with 6 bases between. The CDR3 runs to 11 residues. As DNA, the CDR3 is TGTGCCAGCACCCTGAACAATGAGCAGTTCTTC. This sequence encodes CASTLNNEQFF.

This clonotype occurred many times. The chain is built from TRBV27 and TRBJ2-6; 12 positions agree with TRBD2. The germline V gene has CDR1 MNHEY and CDR2 SMNVEV (reference sequence). After removal of 4 bases from V and 0 bases from J, the junction contained 4 bases not matched to a gene. CDR3 length equals 18 residues. The chain's CDR3 is CASSSTSGRTSGANVLTF. CDR3 DNA: TGTGCCAGCAGTTCAACTAGCGGGAGGACCTCTGGGGCCAACGTCCTGACTTTC.